This T cell receptor (beta chain) derives from a study of blood T cell repertoires in COVID-19 (TCRdb year 2020). Some background on the complete study: Collaborator samples came from the United States, Italy and Spain and covered acute and convalescent phases of COVID-19. The prospective study material was composed of cDNA or gDNA derived from T cells, B-cell-depleted T cells, or PBMCs. The repertoires were released in a freely available public database intended as a resource for research on the immune response to SARS-CoV-2. Deeply sampled blood TCRbeta repertoires from subjects exposed to, actively infected with, or recovered from COVID-19 were included in the dataset. Nearly every sample came with metadata listing a de-identified subject ID, COVID-19 status, age in years and sex. Where HLA class I and class II types were available, the types were taken from metadata supplied by the sample provider, not from assay-based typing. Samples came from the ongoing ImmuneRACE study (first 160 participants) plus 1,254 subjects from 6 global collaborators. The investigation overall reported the following: Clinical and demographic metadata were provided uncurated, with the amount varying by source and participant.

Comments on this clone: Its antigen is unknown. No much larger clone exists at a distance of one base, and base qualities are not known.

TCRbeta CDR3 regions were amplified from genomic DNA by means of the immunoSEQ Assay, a bias-controlled multiplex PCR. In the source study's methods: The number of nucleated cells in each sample was estimated from the amplification of reference gene primers within the assay. Sequence reads were collapsed and filtered to measure the absolute abundance of every unique TCRbeta CDR3 rearrangement. For each sample, productive Simpson clonality was calculated as the square root of Simpson's diversity index over productive rearrangements. TCRdb obtained this table from immuneACCESS and retained in-frame rearrangements with V and J assigned. These tables miss some clones; where compared with another copy, unresolved V genes account for less than half of the shortfall, and the remainder is unexplained. V and J calls and clone size follow that table, whereas D and trimming were derived from the DNA. This sample gives 200,000 to 300,000 clones in total; 70% to 90% of them show up just once. The ten largest clones add up to approximately 7% of the sample.

Each collaborating institution followed its own protocols to collect whole blood in K2EDTA tubes. Collaborator samples were shipped for TCRbeta analysis as frozen whole blood, isolated PBMCs, or DNA extracted from either sample type. From the germline V gene, CDR1 is SGHDT and CDR2 is YYEEEE. At the junction V is shortened by 5 bases and J by 7 bases; bases outside the gene matches: 5. The CDR3 holds 14 amino acids from the cysteine to the phenylalanine. The DNA shown is the 42-base CDR3, in frame from base 1. The V gene is TRBV5-6 and the J gene is TRBJ2-1, with TRBD2 identical over 11 junction bases. The origin of this receptor is a woman in her 70s with active or convalescent COVID-19. The sequencing input was peripheral blood. The bases are TGTGCCAGCAGGCTAGCGGGGGGTCCAAATGAGCAGTTCTTC. Its translation is CASRLAGGPNEQFF.